The T cell receptor beta chain described here comes from a study of T cell responses to AZD1222 COVID-19 vaccine. Sequencing was performed with immunoSEQ multiplex PCR; in TCRdb, only in-frame clones are kept and a portion is missing. The sample lists about 110,000 clones, roughly nine tenths occurring once. Concerning this clone: As yet, its antigen is unknown.

The ends were cut back, 7 bases at V and 3 bases at J, with 18 bases in the middle. CDR1 and CDR2 from the germline V gene are SEHNR and FQNEAQ (reference sequence). The CDR3 spans 15 residues. Overall study findings and caveats: Mapped onto spike, vaccine-associated CD4 TCRs spanned it and were dominant at 160-218 and 743-854.

Doses given second, at about 4 or about 12 weeks, were pooled. The sequencing here drew on peripheral blood, taken 28 days after the second AZD1222 dose. The V gene is TRBV7-9, the J gene TRBJ2-5; D possibly uses TRBD1 or TRBD2 (5 bases each). The origin of this receptor is an adult who received the AZD1222 COVID-19 vaccine. CDR3 nucleotides: TGTGCCAGCAACCGGTGGGGACGTATGGAAGAGACCCAGTACTTC. This translates into CASNRWGRMEETQYF.